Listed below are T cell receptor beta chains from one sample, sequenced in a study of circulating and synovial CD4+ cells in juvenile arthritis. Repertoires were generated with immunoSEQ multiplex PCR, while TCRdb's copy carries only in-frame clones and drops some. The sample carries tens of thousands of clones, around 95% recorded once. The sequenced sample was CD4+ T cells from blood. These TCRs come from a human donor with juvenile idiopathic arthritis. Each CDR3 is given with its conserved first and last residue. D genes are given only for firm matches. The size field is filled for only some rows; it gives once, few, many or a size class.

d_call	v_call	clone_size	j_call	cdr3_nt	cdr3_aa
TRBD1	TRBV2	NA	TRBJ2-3	TGTGCCAGCAGTCGATTAGGGGGCGCCCCGGAAGATACGCAGTATTTT	CASSRLGGAPEDTQYF
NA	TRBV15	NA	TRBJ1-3	TGTGCCACCAGCAGAGATGGTCAAGCGACATATTATCCTACAGGAGACACCATATATTTT	CATSRDGQATYYPTGDTIYF
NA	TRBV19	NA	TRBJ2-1	TGTGCCAGTACCCAGGGACTCCGCTTTAAGGATGAGCAGTTCTTC	CASTQGLRFKDEQFF
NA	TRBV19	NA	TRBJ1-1	TGTGCCAGTAGAAACGAGGGGGCTGAAGCTTTCTTT	CASRNEGAEAFF
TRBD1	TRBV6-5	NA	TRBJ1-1	TGTGCCAGCAGTTACTGGACAGGGGGGACGAACACTGAAGCTTTCTTT	CASSYWTGGTNTEAFF
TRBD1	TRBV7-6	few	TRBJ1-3	TGTGCCAGCAGCCCTCAGGACAGGGGGCTAAGCACCATATATTTT	CASSPQDRGLSTIYF
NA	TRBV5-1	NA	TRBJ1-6	TGCGCCAGCAGCTTGGCGGGGGATATCTCTCTCTGGAATTCACCCCTCCACTTT	CASSLAGDISLWNSPLHF
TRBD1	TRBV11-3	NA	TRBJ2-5	TGTGCCAGCAGCCCCTCGGGACAGCAAGAGACCCAGTACTTC	CASSPSGQQETQYF
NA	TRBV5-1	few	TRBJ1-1	TGCGCCAGCAGCTTGGAAAGGGGGAACACTGAAGCTTTCTTT	CASSLERGNTEAFF
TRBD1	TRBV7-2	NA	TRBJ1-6	TGTGCCAGCAGCTTTCAGACAGGGGCAAATGGTTCACCCCTCCACTTT	CASSFQTGANGSPLHF
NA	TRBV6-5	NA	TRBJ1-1	TGTGCCAGCGTGCGGACGGGAGTGGGCACTGAAGCTTTCTTT	CASVRTGVGTEAFF
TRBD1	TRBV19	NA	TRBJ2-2	TGTGCCAGTAGTCACTGGACAGGCGACGGCGCCGGGGAGCTGTTTTTT	CASSHWTGDGAGELFF
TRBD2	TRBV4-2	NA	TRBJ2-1	TGTGCCAGCAGCCCGCGGACCGGAACTAGCGACATGGGGAATGAGCAGTTCTTC	CASSPRTGTSDMGNEQFF
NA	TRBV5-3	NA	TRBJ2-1	TGTGCCAGAAGCCTAGGACTTCCTGACAATGAGCAGTTCTTC	CARSLGLPDNEQFF
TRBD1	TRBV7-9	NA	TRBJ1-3	TGTGCCAGGACAGGGAATATCTCTGGAAACACCATATATTTT	CARTGNISGNTIYF
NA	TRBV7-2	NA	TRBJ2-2	TGTGCCACCGCCTACCTACCGAACACCGGGGAGCTGTTTTTT	CATAYLPNTGELFF
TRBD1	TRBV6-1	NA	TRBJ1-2	TGTGCCAGCAGAAGGACAGGGAACGGTGGCTACACCTTC	CASRRTGNGGYTF
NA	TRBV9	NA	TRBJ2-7	TGTGCCAGCAGCCCCCTACAGGGCCCGATAGATGAGCAGTACTTC	CASSPLQGPIDEQYF
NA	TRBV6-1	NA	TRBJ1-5	TGTGCCAGCAGTGACCGGGGTAGGGTTAGCAATCAGCCCCAGCATTTT	CASSDRGRVSNQPQHF
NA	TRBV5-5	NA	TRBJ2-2	TGTGCCAGCAGCGACACACCTTGGGGGGAAAGAACCGGGGAGCTGTTTTTT	CASSDTPWGERTGELFF
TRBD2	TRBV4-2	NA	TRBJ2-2	TGTGCCAGCAGCCAAGAGAGAGGACTAGCCACCGGGGAGCTGTTTTTT	CASSQERGLATGELFF
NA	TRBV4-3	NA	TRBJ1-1	TGCGCCAGCAGCCAAGAGAGAAGGTTGCGGGGGGCGGGAGTAGGCGACACTGAAGCTTTCTTT	CASSQERRLRGAGVGDTEAFF
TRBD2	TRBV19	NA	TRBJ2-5	TGTGCCAGTAGTATCGGCGGGGGACTAGCCTTTGAGACCCAGTACTTC	CASSIGGGLAFETQYF
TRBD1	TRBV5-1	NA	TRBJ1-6	TGCGCCAGCAGCTTGGGGGGACAGGGAAGGTCCTATAATTCACCCCTCCACTTT	CASSLGGQGRSYNSPLHF
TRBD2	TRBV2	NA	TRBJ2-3	TGTGCCACCGCGGGGGGGCATGGGTATTTT	CATAGGHGYF
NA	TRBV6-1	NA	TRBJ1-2	TGTGCCAGCAGTGTTTCGTCCTATGGCTACACCTTC	CASSVSSYGYTF
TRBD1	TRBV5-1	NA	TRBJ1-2	TGCGCCAGCAGCGCCCTGGGACAGGGGAAGACTCAAGGCTACACCTTC	CASSALGQGKTQGYTF
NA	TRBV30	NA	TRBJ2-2	TGTGCCTGGAGTATGGTGGACAGTGTCGAGCTGTTTTTT	CAWSMVDSVELFF
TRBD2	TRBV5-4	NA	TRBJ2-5	TGTGCCAGCAGCTTTAATCGGGAGGCAGAGACCCAGTACTTC	CASSFNREAETQYF
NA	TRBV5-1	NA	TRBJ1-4	TGCGCCAGCAGCTCGACAGCAACTAATGAAAAACTGTTTTTT	CASSSTATNEKLFF